The 21 T cell receptor beta chains below all came from one sample that was sequenced in a study of PD-L1 blockade in urothelial cancer. Method: immunoSEQ multiplex PCR; TCRdb's copy keeps in-frame clones and lacks some. The table lists roughly 100,000 clones, roughly 85% of them singletons. Indicated time point: peripheral blood 6 weeks after treatment start. Sequencing used PBMCs, obtained around atezolizumab (anti-PD-L1) treatment. The receptors were sampled from a man between 70 and 80 years old with urothelial cancer.

V is TRBV11-2 and J is TRBJ1-4; tentatively, D is TRBD1 (6 bases). Germline V gene sequence: CDR1 SGHAT, CDR2 FQNNGV. This CDR3 comprises 15 residues. The V and J ends lost 5 bases and 3 bases respectively, with 13 bases between them. CDR3 region: CASSPDGGPNEKLFF. The CDR3 nucleotides are TGTGCCAGCAGCCCAGACGGGGGGCCTAATGAAAAACTGTTTTTT.

The chain has TRBV5-4 and TRBJ2-1, with 10 bases aligning to TRBD2. The CDR3 contains 15 residues. Germline loops: CDR1 SGHNT, CDR2 YYREEE (reference sequence). Germline trimming cut 4 bases from V and 2 bases from J; bases unmatched to any gene: 3. The CDR3 loop is CASSLSGGAYNEQFF. The CDR3 coding sequence is TGTGCCAGCAGCCTGAGCGGGGGGGCCTACAATGAGCAGTTCTTC. The whole variable domain, filled in from reference TRBV5-4 and TRBJ2-1, reads ETGVTQSPTHLIKTRGQQVTLRCSSQSGHNTVSWYQQALGQGPQFIFQYYREEENGRGNFPPRFSGLQFPNYSSELNVNALELDDSALYLCASSLSGGAYNEQFFGPGTRLTVL.

The rearrangement uses TRBV7-2 and TRBJ2-2; the D gene is possibly TRBD2 (7 bases). The germline V and J ends were trimmed by 5 bases and 4 bases, with 23 bases remaining between them. This CDR3 contains 18 residues. CDR1 and CDR2 (germline): SGHTA, FQGNSA. The CDR3 nucleotides are TGTGCCAGCAGCCACCCGGGGGGCCCAAGTAAGACCACCGGGGAGCTGTTTTTT. Translating gives CASSHPGGPSKTTGELFF.

The genes are TRBV6-5 and TRBJ1-2; the D is unclear. The ends were cut back, 9 bases at V and 5 bases at J, with 16 bases in the middle. The CDR3 is 13 amino acids. The V gene's germline CDR1 is MNHEY and CDR2 SVGAGI. The CDR3 DNA is TGTGCCAGTTCCTCTCCGAACTGGTATGGCTACACCTTC. Translated, it gives CASSSPNWYGYTF.

This clone has a single count. The rearrangement joins TRBV14 to TRBJ2-1; 10 bases line up with TRBD2. Germline lookup yields CDR1 SGHDN and CDR2 FVKESK. V lost 2 bases, J lost 0 bases, and 4 bases stayed unmatched. This CDR3 region has 17 residues. CDR3 loop: CASSQPLAGGSYNEQFF. The CDR3 DNA reads TGTGCCAGCAGCCAACCTTTAGCGGGAGGCTCCTACAATGAGCAGTTCTTC.

The rearrangement uses TRBV1 and TRBJ1-6; the table assigns TRBD1, which was not confirmed against the DNA. TRBV1 is a recognized pseudogene. This CDR3 has 17 residues. The CDR3 DNA is TGCACCAGCAGCCAAGAAAAACAGGGTTCCTATAATTCACCCCTCCACTTT. It translates to CTSSQEKQGSYNSPLHF.

V is TRBV7-9 and J is TRBJ1-1; possibly TRBD1 for D (5 bases). Germline CDR1 and CDR2: SEHNR and FQNEAQ (reference sequence). CDR3 length: 14 residues. The ends were cut back, 1 base at V and 3 bases at J, with 9 bases in the middle. Here the CDR3 DNA reads TGTGCCAGCAGCTTAGGGGGCAGTGACACTGAAGCTTTCTTT. Its translation is CASSLGGSDTEAFF.

J is TRBJ1-1 and V is TRBV5-1; 7 bases match TRBD1. After removal of 2 bases from V and 7 bases from J, the junction contained 2 bases not matched to a gene. This CDR3 contains 12 residues. Germline V lookup: CDR1 SGHRS, CDR2 YFSETQ. The CDR3, as DNA: TGCGCCAGCAGCTTAGGGGACAGTGAAGCTTTCTTT. This codes for CASSLGDSEAFF.

This chain connects TRBV5-1 to TRBJ2-3, with 10 bases aligning to TRBD2. The CDR3 length is 15 residues. The J segment lost 2 bases and the V segment lost 4 bases, leaving 4 bases of the junction unmatched. CDR1 and CDR2 (germline): SGHRS, YFSETQ. The CDR3 sequence: CASSRAGGYTDTQYF. CDR3 nucleotides: TGCGCCAGCAGCCGAGCGGGGGGGTACACAGATACGCAGTATTTT.

This clone turned up a few times. The chain has TRBV5-4 and TRBJ1-5; no clear D gene. Germline loops: CDR1 SGHNT, CDR2 YYREEE (reference sequence). Trimming took 0 bases from V and 6 from J, leaving 10 bases between them. This CDR3 has 14 residues. The CDR3 reads CASSLAGSRQPQHF. Here the CDR3 DNA reads TGTGCCAGCAGCTTGGCGGGGTCTCGTCAGCCCCAGCATTTT.

This sequence joins TRBV11-3 and TRBJ2-1; 11 nucleotides align to TRBD2. The CDR3 consists of 16 residues. Germline CDR1 reads SGHNT; CDR2 reads YENEEA. The junction had 5 bases not matched to a gene; V was cut back by 7 bases and J by 0 bases. As DNA, the CDR3 is TGTGCCAGCAACAGACTAGCGGGGAGCTCCTACAATGAGCAGTTCTTC. As protein: CASNRLAGSSYNEQFF.

The V call is TRBV6-5, the J call TRBJ2-7; 13 bases agree with TRBD2. The germline gives CDR1 MNHEY, CDR2 SVGAGI. With 2 bases clipped from V and 2 bases from J, the junction kept 3 bases outside the gene matches. The CDR3 is 16 residues long. The CDR3 region is CASSYLTSGRAYEQYF. The CDR3 nucleotides read TGTGCCAGCAGTTACCTCACTAGCGGGAGGGCCTACGAGCAGTACTTC.

The chain combines TRBV29-1 with TRBJ1-2; TRBD1 matches at 8 bases. Germline-derived CDR1 and CDR2 are SQVTM and ANQGSEA. The CDR3 sequence is 12 residues long. The J segment lost 5 bases and the V segment lost 7 bases, leaving 6 bases of the junction unmatched. CDR3 in DNA: TGCAGCGGACAGGGGCGGGGGTATGGCTACACCTTC. This translates into CSGQGRGYGYTF.

This clone came up once. This chain uses TRBV25-1 with TRBJ1-1; TRBD1 agrees at 7 bases. The CDR3 spans 15 residues. From germline, CDR1 is MGHDK and CDR2 SYGVNS. V shed 0 bases, J shed 4 bases, and the junction held 5 bases outside the gene matches. In DNA, the CDR3 is TGTGCCAGCAGTGAATATAAAGGGGGCCGCACTGAAGCTTTCTTT. Translating it yields CASSEYKGGRTEAFF.

The V gene is TRBV6-5, the J gene TRBJ2-7; TRBD1 is a possible D gene (6 bases). The germline V gene has CDR1 MNHEY and CDR2 SVGAGI. Trimming stripped 4 bases from V and 5 bases from J, with 12 bases between. The CDR3 is 13 residues long. As DNA, the CDR3 is TGTGCCAGCAGTTTCCAGGGGAACCACGAGCAGTACTTC. This sequence encodes CASSFQGNHEQYF.

The V gene is TRBV4-2, the J gene TRBJ2-7; TRBD2 matches at 13 bases. The V segment lost 6 bases and the J segment 5 bases; nucleotides outside the gene matches: 10. This CDR3 is 16 amino acids long. Germline lookup yields CDR1 LGHNA and CDR2 YNFKEQ. CDR3 DNA sequence: TGTGCCAGCAGTCCGTGGACTAGCGGGAGCGTAAACGAGCAGTACTTC. It specifies CASSPWTSGSVNEQYF.

This clone has just one count. At one boundary the junction diverges from the germline segment, which might be a read error. The chain carries TRBV2 and TRBJ2-3, with 10 bases aligning to TRBD2. The CDR3 is 16 amino acids. Germline V CDR1 and CDR2: SNHLY, FYNNEI. CDR3 coding DNA: TGTGCCAGCAGGGAAGGGAGCGGGGGGGCGGTTGGTACGCAGTATTTT. It specifies CASREGSGGAVGTQYF.

The chain recombines TRBV11-2 with TRBJ1-1; no clear D gene. This CDR3 is 14 amino acids long. V was pared by 5 bases and J by 3 bases, with 13 bases between. Germline V lookup: CDR1 SGHAT, CDR2 FQNNGV. In DNA, the CDR3 is TGTGCCAGCAGCCCTCCGGCGGGGTACACTGAAGCTTTCTTT. Protein sequence: CASSPPAGYTEAFF.

V gene TRBV7-6 combines with J gene TRBJ2-2, with 13 bases aligning to TRBD2. V lost 3 bases, J lost 3 bases, and 1 base stayed unmatched. Germline V CDR1 and CDR2: SGHVS, FNYEAQ. CDR3 length equals 16 residues. Here the CDR3 reads CASSLGLAGYTGELFF. The DNA for the CDR3 is TGTGCCAGCAGCTTGGGACTAGCGGGATACACCGGGGAGCTGTTTTTT.

V gene TRBV11-3 combines with J gene TRBJ2-2, with D possibly TRBD1 on 5 matching bases. The CDR3 has 15 residues. Trimming left V 5 bases short and J 5 bases short, with 15 bases between. Germline V gene lookup returns CDR1 SGHNT and CDR2 YENEEA. For the CDR3, the DNA is TGTGCCAGCAGCCACTTGACAGCAGATACCGGGGAGCTGTTTTTT. Translation: CASSHLTADTGELFF.

V gene TRBV15 combines with J gene TRBJ2-1; D may be TRBD1 (6 bases). Trimming left V 0 bases short and J 4 bases short, with 10 bases between. Germline V gives CDR1 LNHNV, CDR2 YYDKDF (reference sequence). This CDR3 comprises 15 residues. Here the CDR3 DNA reads TGTGCCACCAGCAGAGAGGGGGCGGAGTACAATGAGCAGTTCTTC. Translation gives CATSREGAEYNEQFF.